The rows below give T cell receptor beta chains drawn from one sample of a study of blood T cell repertoires in COVID-19. Produced via immunoSEQ multiplex PCR; TCRdb's table is partial and in-frame only. The sample has over 55,000 clones, around 79% seen once. Sample: peripheral blood. All receptors derive from a human donor in a cohort sampled during active COVID-19. CDR3s include the opening cysteine and the closing phenylalanine or tryptophan. A D gene is named only where the DNA matches it firmly. Part of the rows lack a size; the others show once, few, many or a class for expanded clones.

TGTGCCAGCAGCAAAGCCGGGACAGGGAGCACCGGGGAGCTGTTTTTT	CASSKAGTGSTGELFF	16	TRBJ2-2	TRBD1	TRBV5-4	-
TGTGCCAGCAGTGAAGCAACAGCTAACTATGGCTACACCTTC	CASSEATANYGYTF	14	TRBJ1-2	-	TRBV6-1	once
TGTGCCAGCAGTTTAGTGGGGACAGGGGTCAACAATGAGCAGTTCTTC	CASSLVGTGVNNEQFF	16	TRBJ2-1	TRBD1	TRBV27	-
TGTGCCAGCAGTTTAGGGGCAGGGCGCTGGGACTATGGCTACACCTTC	CASSLGAGRWDYGYTF	16	TRBJ1-2	-	TRBV28	-
TGTGCCAGCAGCTTAGTGGGGGCCACTGAAGCTTTCTTT	CASSLVGATEAFF	13	TRBJ1-1	-	TRBV7-2	-
TGTGCCAGCAGCCTCCGACGGGTCCAAGAGACCCAGTACTTC	CASSLRRVQETQYF	14	TRBJ2-5	-	TRBV5-5	-
TGTGCCAGCACCCGAGGGGGCACTGAAGCTTTCTTT	CASTRGGTEAFF	12	TRBJ1-1	-	TRBV6-5	-
TGTGCCAGCAGCCAAGGGGCACCCTATGAAAAACTGTTTTTT	CASSQGAPYEKLFF	14	TRBJ1-4	-	TRBV3-1/TRBV3-2	-
TGTGCCAGCGAGGGACAGGCTTACACTGAAGCTTTCTTT	CASEGQAYTEAFF	13	TRBJ1-1	TRBD1	TRBV12-3/TRBV12-4	-
TGTGCCAGCAGTGACGGTCAGGTCAATCAGCCCCAGCATTTT	CASSDGQVNQPQHF	14	TRBJ1-5	-	TRBV6-4	-
TGTGCCAGCAGCCCCCCAGGGGATCGCACTGAAGCTTTCTTT	CASSPPGDRTEAFF	14	TRBJ1-1	-	TRBV5-4	-
TGCGCCAGCAGCTCCACCGGGATAGTGGCAGATACGCAGTATTTT	CASSSTGIVADTQYF	15	TRBJ2-3	-	TRBV5-1	-
TGTGCCAGCAGTCCCCGACAGGGTCTACAGCATGGCTACACCTTC	CASSPRQGLQHGYTF	15	TRBJ1-2	TRBD1	TRBV6-5	-
TGTGCCAGCAGGGGAGGATCGGGGGGTTTAGCCTACAATGAGCAGTTCTTC	CASRGGSGGLAYNEQFF	17	TRBJ2-1	TRBD2	TRBV25-1	-
TGCAGTGCTAGTATCCAGGGGAGACAGCCCCAGCATTTT	CSASIQGRQPQHF	13	TRBJ1-5	-	TRBV20-1	-
TGTGCCAGCAGTCCAGGGGGTGGTGAGACCCAGTACTTC	CASSPGGGETQYF	13	TRBJ2-5	TRBD1	TRBV25-1	once
TGTGCCAGCAGTTTATCGGGGGGTTTGGGAAAACTGTTTTTT	CASSLSGGLGKLFF	14	TRBJ1-4	-	TRBV27	-
TGTGCCAGCAGCTTAGCGAGGACAGGGGTTGGCTACACCTTC	CASSLARTGVGYTF	14	TRBJ1-2	TRBD1	TRBV7-9	-
TGTGCCAGCAGTGACAGGGACAGGGCGCGCGAGCAGTACTTC	CASSDRDRAREQYF	14	TRBJ2-7	TRBD1	TRBV2	once
TGTGCCAGTAGTGTCGGGGGACCTTATGGCTACACCTTC	CASSVGGPYGYTF	13	TRBJ1-2	-	TRBV19	-
TGTGCCAGCAGAGCCAAACTCTCTGGGGCCAACGTCCTGACTTTC	CASRAKLSGANVLTF	15	TRBJ2-6	-	TRBV6-5	-
TGCAGCGTTGGGGACAGGGCTTACGAGCAGTACTTC	CSVGDRAYEQYF	12	TRBJ2-7	TRBD1	TRBV29-1	-